These 29 T cell receptor beta chains came from one sample sequenced in a study of blood T cell repertoires in COVID-19. Only in-frame clones appear in the TCRdb table, and some are missing; sequencing was by immunoSEQ multiplex PCR. Seen here are 150,000 to 200,000 clones, more than 75% observed once, and the top ten hold about 8.4%. Specimen: peripheral blood. The receptors were gathered from a woman in her 70s with acute or convalescent COVID-19.

This chain's CDR3 is CAWRGRGYLMGGYTF. The DNA of the CDR3 is TGTGCCTGGAGGGGACGGGGGTATTTGATGGGCGGCTACACCTTC. This chain joins TRBV30 and TRBJ1-2; D may be TRBD1 (5 bases). The germline CDR1 and CDR2 sequences are GTSNPN and SVGIG (reference sequence). The CDR3 contains 15 residues. With 3 bases removed from V and 8 bases from J, the gap between germline ends came to 22 bases.

This clone was recorded at least ten times. This chain connects TRBV30 to TRBJ1-2, with D unclear. From germline, CDR1 is GTSNPN and CDR2 SVGIG (reference sequence). This CDR3 has 15 amino acids. The V end lost 2 bases, the J end lost 3 bases, and 16 bases lay between the germline ends. The CDR3 DNA sequence: TGTGCCTGGAGTAAAACCGGGATGGGGTACTATGGCTACACCTTC. It specifies CAWSKTGMGYYGYTF.

The chain links TRBV19 to TRBJ1-5; 12 bases align to TRBD1. Germline V gene sequence: CDR1 LNHDA, CDR2 SQIVND (reference sequence). The ends lost 3 bases at V and 3 bases at J; junction bases unmatched: 0. The CDR3 runs to 15 residues. In nucleotides, the CDR3 is TGTGCCAGTAGTATGGGACAGGGGGCCAATCAGCCCCAGCATTTT. Translating gives CASSMGQGANQPQHF. The variable domain in full, with the rest retrieved from reference TRBV19 and TRBJ1-5, is DGGITQSPKYLFRKEGQNVTLSCEQNLNHDAMYWYRQDPGQGLRLIYYSQIVNDFQKGDIAEGYSVSREKKESFPLTVTSAQKNPTAFYLCASSMGQGANQPQHFGDGTRLSIL.

This clone was seen once. V is TRBV4-3 and J is TRBJ2-7; the match to TRBD2 covers 13 bases. This CDR3 spans 19 amino acids. Germline CDR1 reads LGHNA; CDR2 reads YSLEER. Unmatched junction bases numbered 13, after V lost 2 bases and J lost 3 bases. CDR3 protein: CASSQKELLAGGPGYEQYF. The CDR3 DNA reads TGCGCCAGCAGCCAAAAGGAGCTACTAGCGGGGGGGCCAGGCTACGAGCAGTACTTC.

CDR3 DNA sequence: TGTGCCAGCAGCCCCAGGTATCGCAGGGATTATGGCTACACCTTC. Translated: CASSPRYRRDYGYTF. The chain employs TRBV5-6 and TRBJ1-2, with D perhaps matching TRBD1 (5 bases). The CDR3 runs 15 residues. The germline V and J ends were trimmed by 4 bases and 5 bases, with 18 bases remaining between them. Germline assignment: CDR1 SGHDT and CDR2 YYEEEE.

The genes are TRBV5-4 and TRBJ2-5; D may be TRBD1 (6 bases). The CDR3 covers 13 residues. The ends were cut back, 5 bases at V and 6 bases at J, with 14 bases in the middle. Germline CDR1 reads SGHNT; CDR2 reads YYREEE (reference sequence). In nucleotides, the CDR3 is TGTGCCAGCAGATCCCGGGACACCCAGACCCAGTACTTC. The encoded protein is CASRSRDTQTQYF.

The chain uses TRBV7-3 and TRBJ2-3, with D unresolved. There are 13 residues in the CDR3. The germline gives CDR1 SGHTA, CDR2 FQGTGA. V was shortened by 3 bases and J by 2 bases, with 6 bases between the two germline ends. CDR3 in DNA: TGTGCCAGCAGCTTGAGTATCACAGATACGCAGTATTTT. It encodes CASSLSITDTQYF.

The chain combines TRBV27 with TRBJ1-1, with 7 bases identical to TRBD1. V shed 5 bases, J shed 3 bases, and the junction held 6 bases outside the gene matches. Germline V lookup: CDR1 MNHEY, CDR2 SMNVEV (reference sequence). The CDR3 covers 14 residues. CDR3 coding DNA: TGTGCCAGCAGTAAAGGGGGCGGGTACACTGAAGCTTTCTTT. Translated: CASSKGGGYTEAFF.

This clone occurred once. This chain connects TRBV5-1 to TRBJ1-6, with a weak D call TRBD1 (5 bases). Trimming took 2 bases from V and 5 from J, leaving 11 bases between them. The CDR3 sequence is 15 residues long. The germline V gene encodes CDR1 SGHRS and CDR2 YFSETQ. As DNA, the CDR3 is TGCGCCAGCAGCTTTGGGGCCAGGGATAATTCACCCCTCCACTTT. Protein product: CASSFGARDNSPLHF.

This chain joins TRBV27 and TRBJ1-1; D unclear. The germline gives CDR1 MNHEY, CDR2 SMNVEV (reference sequence). The CDR3 is 13 residues long. Trimming took 3 bases from V and 1 from J, leaving 6 bases between them. The DNA of the CDR3 is TGTGCCAGCAGTTTGTTAGAGAACACTGAAGCTTTCTTT. Protein product: CASSLLENTEAFF.

The chain joins TRBV28 to TRBJ1-2; 7 bases align to TRBD1. Germline V gene sequence: CDR1 MDHEN, CDR2 SYDVKM. The CDR3 runs 15 residues. Trimming at V came to 5 bases and at J to 3 bases, leaving 9 bases not matched to a gene. In nucleotides, the CDR3 is TGTGCCAGCAGTCACCCCACTACAGGGGACTATGGCTACACCTTC. This sequence encodes CASSHPTTGDYGYTF.

The chain combines TRBV3-1 (or the pseudogene TRBV3-2) with TRBJ2-7, with D possibly matching TRBD1 (6 bases). V was cut by 1 base and J by 5 bases, with 12 bases left in between. Germline V gene sequence: CDR1 LGHDT, CDR2 YNNKEL (reference sequence). The CDR3 is made up of 14 amino acids. The CDR3 nucleotides read TGTGCCAGCAGCCAAGGGCAGGGGTACGACGAGCAGTACTTC. This encodes CASSQGQGYDEQYF.

This clone appeared a single time. The chain uses TRBV19 and TRBJ1-1; TRBD1 might be the D (5 bases). Trimming removed 7 bases from V and 0 bases from J, with 12 bases in between. CDR1 and CDR2 from the germline V gene are LNHDA and SQIVND (reference sequence). The CDR3 sequence is 14 residues long. CDR3 in DNA: TGTGCCAGTACTTGGGGGGGGATGAACACTGAAGCTTTCTTT. Its translation is CASTWGGMNTEAFF. Full variable domain (outside the CDR3, taken from reference TRBV19 and TRBJ1-1): DGGITQSPKYLFRKEGQNVTLSCEQNLNHDAMYWYRQDPGQGLRLIYYSQIVNDFQKGDIAEGYSVSREKKESFPLTVTSAQKNPTAFYLCASTWGGMNTEAFFGQGTRLTVV.

The rearrangement uses TRBV19 and TRBJ2-3; D is perhaps TRBD2 (7 bases). The germline gives CDR1 LNHDA, CDR2 SQIVND (reference sequence). The CDR3 contains 14 residues. Trimming removed 9 bases from V and 5 bases from J, with 18 bases in between. CDR3 sequence reads: CASTRGGALDTQYF. In DNA form, the CDR3 reads TGTGCCAGCACGCGTGGGGGGGCCTTAGATACGCAGTATTTT. Based on the CDR3 plus reference TRBV19 and TRBJ2-3, the full variable domain is DGGITQSPKYLFRKEGQNVTLSCEQNLNHDAMYWYRQDPGQGLRLIYYSQIVNDFQKGDIAEGYSVSREKKESFPLTVTSAQKNPTAFYLCASTRGGALDTQYFGPGTRLTVL.

The V and J genes are TRBV27 and TRBJ2-7; perhaps TRBD2 as D (5 bases). The V gene's germline CDR1 is MNHEY and CDR2 SMNVEV (reference sequence). CDR3 size: 15 residues. Trimming took 9 bases from V and 0 from J, leaving 18 bases between them. The CDR3 sequence is CASSLGAVSSYEQYF. CDR3 bases: TGTGCCAGTTCCCTGGGAGCGGTGAGCTCCTACGAGCAGTACTTC.

This clone was observed a single time. In DNA, the CDR3 is TGCGCCAGCAGCTTGGGCAGGGCGGAAGAGACCCAGTACTTC. Translation gives CASSLGRAEETQYF. The chain carries TRBV5-1 and TRBJ2-5; D is perhaps TRBD1 (5 bases). CDR3 length: 14 residues. Trimming left V 0 bases short and J 3 bases short, with 9 bases between. CDR1 is SGHRS and CDR2 is YFSETQ in the germline V gene.

J is TRBJ2-2 and V is TRBV5-1, with 7 bases lining up with TRBD1. The CDR3 consists of 16 residues. J lost 0 bases, V lost 0 bases, and 2 bases had no gene match. Germline CDR1 SGHRS, CDR2 YFSETQ. The chain's CDR3 is CASSLEGAPNTGELFF. In DNA form, the CDR3 reads TGCGCCAGCAGCTTGGAGGGGGCTCCGAACACCGGGGAGCTGTTTTTT.

The sample holds one count of this clone. The chain recombines TRBV13 with TRBJ1-2; TRBD1 aligns across 7 bases. Germline V gene data show CDR1 as PRHDT and CDR2 as FYEKMQ (reference sequence). With V trimmed by 5 bases and J by 2 bases, 5 bases remained unmatched. This CDR3 spans 14 amino acids. The CDR3: CASSTGQRNYGYTF. In DNA form, the CDR3 reads TGTGCCAGCAGCACGGGACAGCGAAACTATGGCTACACCTTC.

The gene calls are TRBV5-8 and TRBJ2-5, with D hard to call. V was clipped by 2 bases and J by 7 bases, with 12 bases between them. From germline, CDR1 is SGHTS and CDR2 YDEGEE. The CDR3 is made up of 13 amino acids. The CDR3 here is CASSFPERGTQYF. CDR3 sequence (DNA): TGTGCCAGCAGCTTCCCCGAGCGCGGGACCCAGTACTTC.

V is TRBV28 and J is TRBJ2-4; TRBD1 is a possible D gene (5 bases). This CDR3 is 17 amino acids long. Trimming stripped 5 bases from V and 0 bases from J, with 17 bases between. From germline, CDR1 is MDHEN and CDR2 SYDVKM. The CDR3: CASSPPSPTVAKNIQYF. The CDR3 bases are TGTGCCAGCAGTCCGCCTTCCCCGACAGTAGCCAAAAACATTCAGTACTTC. Filled out from reference TRBV28 and TRBJ2-4, the complete variable domain reads DVKVTQSSRYLVKRTGEKVFLECVQDMDHENMFWYRQDPGLGLRLIYFSYDVKMKEKGDIPEGYSVSREKKERFSLILESASTNQTSMYLCASSPPSPTVAKNIQYFGAGTRLSVL.

The chain combines TRBV2 with TRBJ2-5; D might be TRBD2 (5 bases). CDR1 and CDR2 (germline): SNHLY, FYNNEI. Trimming removed 5 bases from V and 5 bases from J, with 9 bases in between. The CDR3 contains 12 residues. CDR3 in amino acids: CASSTLGETQYF. CDR3 nucleotide sequence: TGTGCCAGCAGTACACTAGGGGAGACCCAGTACTTC. The variable domain in full, completed from reference TRBV2 and TRBJ2-5, reads EPEVTQTPSHQVTQMGQEVILRCVPISNHLYFYWYRQILGQKVEFLVSFYNNEISEKSEIFDDQFSVERPDGSNFTLKIRSTKLEDSAMYFCASSTLGETQYFGPGTRLLVL.

This chain joins TRBV6-5 and TRBJ1-3; D remains ambiguous. Germline CDR1 reads MNHEY; CDR2 reads SVGAGI. CDR3 length equals 14 residues. Deletions cut 6 bases from V and 7 bases from J, with 16 bases between. CDR3 region: CASSPLPGRNTIYF. The CDR3 DNA follows: TGTGCCAGCAGCCCCCTACCGGGTCGGAACACCATATATTTT.

This rearrangement joins TRBV28 to TRBJ2-4, with D perhaps matching TRBD1 (5 bases). The CDR3 length is 19 residues. Germline CDR1 reads MDHEN; CDR2 reads SYDVKM. Trimming pared 7 bases from V and 0 bases from J, leaving 25 bases between. CDR3 DNA sequence: TGTGCCAGCACCTTTATAGGGGCCGGACCAACACTAGCCAAAAACATTCAGTACTTC. Translated, it gives CASTFIGAGPTLAKNIQYF.

The V and J genes are TRBV4-1 and TRBJ1-5, with unresolved D. Trimming took 1 base from V and 4 from J, leaving 8 bases between them. Germline V gene data show CDR1 as MGHRA and CDR2 as YSYEKL. The CDR3 length is 14 residues. CDR3 amino acids: CASSQVQLNQPQHF. The CDR3 DNA reads as TGCGCCAGCAGCCAAGTACAGTTAAATCAGCCCCAGCATTTT.

This clone showed up many times. This CDR3 reads CASSFLDRGGEKLFF. The CDR3 DNA follows: TGTGCCAGCAGCTTCCTGGACAGGGGAGGGGAAAAACTGTTTTTT. The chain recombines TRBV7-9 with TRBJ1-4; 9 bases agree with TRBD1. CDR3 length equals 15 residues. The germline V gene has CDR1 SEHNR and CDR2 FQNEAQ (reference sequence). With V trimmed by 3 bases and J by 8 bases, 7 bases remained unmatched.

The gene calls are TRBV5-6 and TRBJ1-2; 8 bases match TRBD1. V lost 4 bases and J lost 0; bases outside the gene matches: 8. This CDR3 is 16 amino acids long. Germline V gene data show CDR1 as SGHDT and CDR2 as YYEEEE. CDR3 sequence reads: CASSIRQGLANYGYTF. DNA for the CDR3: TGTGCCAGCAGCATCCGACAGGGGCTCGCTAACTATGGCTACACCTTC.

The chain recombines TRBV6-6 with TRBJ2-2; D ambiguous. Germline V gene sequence: CDR1 MNHNY, CDR2 SVGAGI (reference sequence). V was shortened by 2 bases and J by 7 bases, with 5 bases between the two germline ends. CDR3 length: 12 amino acids. The CDR3 reads CASSYIGGELFF. In nucleotides, the CDR3 is TGTGCCAGCAGTTACATCGGCGGGGAGCTGTTTTTT.

V and J are TRBV28 and TRBJ1-2; the match to TRBD1 covers 10 bases. Germline assignment: CDR1 MDHEN and CDR2 SYDVKM. V lost 1 base and J lost 4; bases outside the gene matches: 9. The CDR3 sequence is 17 residues long. This CDR3 is CASSLSRTGGSGYGYTF. The CDR3 DNA reads TGTGCCAGCAGTTTATCGAGGACAGGGGGTTCCGGCTATGGCTACACCTTC.

This clone was seen a few times. This sequence joins TRBV30 and TRBJ1-1; 9 nucleotides align to TRBD1. Germline CDR1 GTSNPN, CDR2 SVGIG (reference sequence). Germline trimming cut 0 bases from V and 4 bases from J; bases unmatched to any gene: 12. This CDR3 contains 17 residues. The CDR3 bases are TGTGCCTGGAGTGTAGCTTGGACAGGGGATTCGATCACTGAAGCTTTCTTT. Translation gives CAWSVAWTGDSITEAFF.